These 26 T cell receptor beta chains share one sample of origin, sequenced in a study of T cell repertoires in cytomegalovirus infection. MiXCR was run by TCRdb on the reads, yielding one entry per CDR3 protein. The sample consists of around 530,000 distinct CDR3 sequences, more than 25% of them appearing once. The sequencing input was PBMCs. These receptors were obtained from a human donor in good health (CMV status not recorded). Some clones in this sample may be carry-over from other donors' samples.

The table lists this clonotype with a few counts. The chain is built from TRBV28 and TRBJ2-6; no firm D call. CDR3 size: 14 residues. Deletions cut 4 bases from V and 0 bases from J, with 4 bases between. Germline lookup yields CDR1 MDHEN and CDR2 SYDVKM. CDR3 protein: CASSWGSGANVLTF. For the CDR3, the DNA is TGTGCCAGCAGTTGGGGCTCTGGGGCCAACGTCCTGACTTTC. Full variable domain (outside the CDR3, taken from reference TRBV28 and TRBJ2-6): DVKVTQSSRYLVKRTGEKVFLECVQDMDHENMFWYRQDPGLGLRLIYFSYDVKMKEKGDIPEGYSVSREKKERFSLILESASTNQTSMYLCASSWGSGANVLTFGAGSRLTVL.

The rearrangement joins TRBV3-1 to TRBJ2-7; a weak D match, TRBD2 (6 bases). The CDR3 totals 16 residues. The V end was cut by 0 bases, the J end by 4 bases, with 16 bases between. CDR1 and CDR2 (germline): LGHDT, YNNKEL (reference sequence). CDR3 in amino acids: CASSQEVGDSPYEQYF. CDR3 nucleotides: TGTGCCAGCAGCCAAGAAGTAGGGGACTCCCCTTACGAGCAGTACTTC.

This clonotype turned up a few times. This chain uses TRBV12-3 or TRBV12-4 with TRBJ2-5, with D possibly TRBD1 on 5 matching bases. This CDR3 comprises 17 residues. V lost 5 bases and J lost 3, with 22 bases in between. The CDR3 sequence: CASSEQAPSSFEETQYF. The CDR3 DNA reads TGTGCCAGCAGTGAACAGGCCCCATCCTCTTTCGAAGAGACCCAGTACTTC.

The chain uses TRBV4-3 and TRBJ2-1; D gene uncertain. This CDR3 is 13 amino acids long. V lost 0 bases to trimming and J lost 8 bases, with 8 bases between them. Germline CDR1 is LGHNA and CDR2 is YSLEER. The CDR3 sequence is CASSQEVSHEQFF. The CDR3 coding sequence is TGCGCCAGCAGCCAAGAAGTGAGTCATGAGCAGTTCTTC.

This clonotype appeared many times. V is TRBV7-2 and J is TRBJ2-1, with TRBD1 matching 9 bases. The J segment lost 0 bases and the V segment lost 7 bases, leaving 4 bases of the junction unmatched. The CDR3 has 15 amino acids. CDR1 and CDR2 from the germline V gene are SGHTA and FQGNSA. The CDR3 coding sequence is TGTGCCAGCACCGGGACAGGGATCTCCTACAATGAGCAGTTCTTC. Amino acids: CASTGTGISYNEQFF.

This clonotype has just a few counts. This chain uses TRBV12-3 or TRBV12-4 with TRBJ2-2, with 11 nucleotides matching TRBD2. This CDR3 has 20 residues. The V segment lost 5 bases and the J segment 7 bases; nucleotides outside the gene matches: 21. CDR3 protein: CASSPTWGTSGGGGGGELFF. The CDR3 DNA sequence: TGTGCCAGCAGTCCCACGTGGGGGACTAGCGGAGGTGGAGGGGGCGGGGAGCTGTTTTTT.

This clonotype was picked up a small number of times. The chain uses TRBV5-4 and TRBJ2-2; the D gene is possibly TRBD1 (6 bases). Trimming stripped 2 bases from V and 4 bases from J, with 12 bases between. The CDR3 is made up of 15 amino acids. CDR1 is SGHNT and CDR2 is YYREEE in the germline V gene (reference sequence). The CDR3 bases are TGTGCCAGCAGCTTTGGACAGCGAGGCACCGGGGAGCTGTTTTTT. This encodes CASSFGQRGTGELFF.

The chain carries TRBV10-3 and TRBJ2-3; 10 bases are a match to TRBD2. The CDR3 sequence is 16 residues long. Per the germline V gene, CDR1 is ENHRY and CDR2 is SYGVKD. V lost 4 bases, J lost 2 bases, and 6 bases stayed unmatched. The CDR3 coding sequence is TGTGCCATCAGTGTTTGGACTAGCGGATTCACAGATACGCAGTATTTT. The encoded protein is CAISVWTSGFTDTQYF.

This chain uses TRBV11-2 with TRBJ2-1, with D possibly TRBD2 on 6 matching bases. V shed 5 bases and J shed 0 bases, with 14 bases lying between them. There are 16 residues in the CDR3. CDR1 is SGHAT, CDR2 FQNNGV, per germline. The CDR3 reads CASSRSGGSSYNEQFF. CDR3 nucleotide sequence: TGTGCCAGCAGCAGATCCGGGGGTAGCTCCTACAATGAGCAGTTCTTC.

This clonotype occurred many times. V gene TRBV7-8 combines with J gene TRBJ2-3; D possibly matches TRBD1 or TRBD2 (6 bases each). Germline V lookup: CDR1 SGHVS, CDR2 FQNEAQ. CDR3 length equals 15 residues. Trimming shortened V by 7 bases and J by 1 base, and 15 bases separated the two germline ends. The CDR3 bases are TGTGCCAGCACCTGGGGGGCCGGTGGCACAGATACGCAGTATTTT. Translation gives CASTWGAGGTDTQYF.

There are a few counts of this clonotype. The chain couples TRBV19 to TRBJ2-1, with 7 nucleotides matching TRBD1. The CDR3 extends over 16 amino acids. Trimming at V came to 4 bases and at J to 4 bases, leaving 10 bases not matched to a gene. From germline, CDR1 is LNHDA and CDR2 SQIVND (reference sequence). CDR3 sequence reads: CASSNSRDSPYNEQFF. CDR3 nucleotide sequence: TGTGCCAGTAGTAACTCCCGGGACAGCCCATACAATGAGCAGTTCTTC.

The rearrangement uses TRBV2 and TRBJ2-1, with D possibly matching TRBD2 (6 bases). The CDR3 loop spans 14 amino acids. Germline V gives CDR1 SNHLY, CDR2 FYNNEI. Trimming removed 7 bases from V and 9 bases from J, with 19 bases in between. This CDR3 is CASIASESQGEQFF. The CDR3 coding sequence is TGTGCCAGCATCGCTAGCGAAAGTCAGGGTGAGCAGTTCTTC.

This clonotype showed up many times. One end of the junction is discordant with germline, which a read error may explain. This sequence joins TRBV7-7 and TRBJ2-1; TRBD2 agrees at 12 bases. From germline, CDR1 is SSHAT and CDR2 FNYEAQ (reference sequence). CDR3 length: 19 amino acids. DNA for the CDR3: TGTGCTAGCAGCTCCAGACTAGCGGGAGACCCGCGAGGGGGGAATGAGCAGTTCTTC. Translating it yields CASSSRLAGDPRGGNEQFF.

Ten or more counts support this clonotype. The chain employs TRBV7-9 and TRBJ2-7; 8 nucleotides align to TRBD2. This CDR3 spans 13 amino acids. Germline values: CDR1 SEHNR, CDR2 FQNEAQ (reference sequence). After removal of 6 bases from V and 4 bases from J, the junction contained 5 bases not matched to a gene. The CDR3: CASRRREGYEQYF. Here the CDR3 DNA reads TGTGCCAGCAGGAGACGGGAGGGGTACGAGCAGTACTTC.

The count of this clonotype is one. The rearrangement joins TRBV5-6 to TRBJ1-2; D perhaps matches TRBD1 (6 bases). Germline CDR1 SGHDT, CDR2 YYEEEE. This CDR3 has 14 residues. Trimming shortened V by 5 bases and J by 2 bases, and 13 bases separated the two germline ends. This CDR3 is CASRTRTGNYGYTF. CDR3 DNA: TGTGCCAGCAGGACCAGAACAGGGAACTATGGCTACACCTTC. Supplemented by reference TRBV5-6 and TRBJ1-2, the full variable domain reads DAGVTQSPTHLIKTRGQQVTLRCSPKSGHDTVSWYQQALGQGPQFIFQYYEEEERQRGNFPDRFSGHQFPNYSSELNVNALLLGDSALYLCASRTRTGNYGYTFGSGTRLTVV.

The chain links TRBV28 to TRBJ2-1; D not resolved. CDR3 length: 15 amino acids. Germline V CDR1 and CDR2: MDHEN, SYDVKM. Trimming removed 5 bases from V and 9 bases from J, with 20 bases in between. For the CDR3, the DNA is TGTGCCAGCAGTCCCCCCCCTGCATCGGTGCGTGAGCAGTTCTTC. It is translated as CASSPPPASVREQFF.

This chain uses TRBV4-1 with TRBJ2-1; 8 positions match TRBD2. V was clipped by 3 bases and J by 8 bases; unmatched bases: 9. CDR3 size: 15 residues. Germline CDR1 is MGHRA and CDR2 is YSYEKL. As DNA, the CDR3 is TGCGCCAGCAGCCATCCTCCGGGAGGGGTACATGAGCAGTTCTTC. It specifies CASSHPPGGVHEQFF.

The sample holds a few counts of this clonotype. The chain joins TRBV7-9 to TRBJ1-2, with D possibly matching TRBD1 (6 bases). CDR1 and CDR2 from the germline V gene are SEHNR and FQNEAQ (reference sequence). The CDR3 spans 15 residues. Trimming cost V 5 bases and J 5 bases, with 18 bases left between them. The CDR3 sequence is CASSQEGDAWYGYTF. The CDR3 DNA reads as TGTGCCAGCAGCCAGGAGGGGGATGCGTGGTATGGCTACACCTTC.

This chain uses TRBV5-4 with TRBJ2-3; D not certain. The CDR3 contains 16 residues. Germline V gene data show CDR1 as SGHNT and CDR2 as YYREEE (reference sequence). Trimming removed 1 base from V and 4 bases from J, with 16 bases in between. CDR3 amino acids: CASSLTWGFGADTQYF. The CDR3 coding sequence is TGTGCCAGCAGCTTGACGTGGGGATTTGGAGCAGATACGCAGTATTTT.

The rearrangement uses TRBV11-2 and TRBJ1-2; no firm D call. V lost 7 bases and J 2 bases, leaving 17 bases between the germline ends. This CDR3 is built from 15 residues. Germline V lookup: CDR1 SGHAT, CDR2 FQNNGV. CDR3 DNA: TGTGCCAGCACCCTGTTGAGGGAACACAACTATGGCTACACCTTC. Its protein product is CASTLLREHNYGYTF.

The chain joins TRBV10-3 to TRBJ1-1; D call uncertain. The V end was cut by 3 bases, the J end by 1 base, with 9 bases between. CDR3 length equals 14 residues. Germline-derived CDR1 and CDR2 are ENHRY and SYGVKD. The CDR3 DNA follows: TGTGCCATCAGTGAACCGACGGAGAACACTGAAGCTTTCTTT. It yields the protein CAISEPTENTEAFF.

The chain links TRBV6-5 to TRBJ1-4; 8 bases align to TRBD1. Germline values: CDR1 MNHEY, CDR2 SVGAGI. The CDR3 sequence is 14 residues long. V shed 6 bases, J shed 6 bases, and the junction held 6 bases outside the gene matches. The CDR3 loop reads CASSYRTGYEKLFF. CDR3 sequence (DNA): TGTGCCAGCAGCTACCGGACAGGGTATGAAAAACTGTTTTTT.

This clonotype was counted only a few times. This rearrangement joins TRBV25-1 to TRBJ1-2, with D unresolved. The CDR3 covers 16 residues. With 1 base removed from V and 4 bases from J, the gap between germline ends came to 16 bases. Germline-derived CDR1 and CDR2 are MGHDK and SYGVNS. CDR3 loop: CASSESGSAFVYGYTF. DNA of the CDR3: TGTGCCAGCAGTGAATCCGGCAGCGCATTCGTCTATGGCTACACCTTC.

This clonotype was recorded a few times. V usage is TRBV14 and J usage is TRBJ2-5; 7 bases fit TRBD1. Trimming cost V 3 bases and J 4 bases; bases outside gene matches: 8. The CDR3 consists of 15 residues. The germline V gene has CDR1 SGHDN and CDR2 FVKESK. CDR3 DNA sequence: TGTGCCAGCAGCCAGGGCTTCAACAGGGGAGAGACCCAGTACTTC. Protein sequence: CASSQGFNRGETQYF.

The V call is TRBV11-3, the J call TRBJ2-5; 7 bases map to TRBD2. The V gene end was trimmed by 6 bases and the J gene end by 4 bases; junction bases not matched to a gene: 8. Germline values: CDR1 SGHNT, CDR2 YENEEA. The CDR3 sequence is 14 residues long. CDR3 protein: CASSPGGMRETQYF. CDR3 nucleotide sequence: TGTGCCAGCAGTCCGGGGGGAATGAGAGAGACCCAGTACTTC.

This chain links TRBV18 with TRBJ2-3; TRBD2 is a possible D gene (5 bases). Germline V gene data show CDR1 as KGHSH and CDR2 as LQKENI. V shed 0 bases and J shed 2 bases, with 6 bases lying between them. The CDR3 spans 14 residues. The DNA of the CDR3 is TGTGCCAGCTCACCACCGGAGGTCACAGATACGCAGTATTTT. Amino acid sequence: CASSPPEVTDTQYF.